This TCR beta chain was recovered during a study of regulatory T cells in long-lasting Graves disease. Described time point: persistent/refractory GD, antithyroid drugs over 5 years with positive TRAb. The TCR library was made from RNA extracted from PBMCs. Study-level findings and limits: Reduced TCR diversity was observed in persistent Graves' patients versus newly diagnosed patients.

At least ten counts were recorded for this clonotype. No antigen is known for it. The ends were cut back, 0 bases at V and 0 bases at J, with 5 bases in the middle. From germline, CDR1 is MNHEY and CDR2 SVGEGT. This CDR3 spans 14 amino acids. Sequencing libraries for TCR beta were prepared with iRepertoire HTBI primers and Arm-PCR of CDR3 regions. TCRdb passed the multiplex PCR reads through MiXCR, listing each CDR3 protein once. The table includes approximately 690,000 distinct CDR3 sequences, roughly 30% detected once. Sequenced material: peripheral blood mononuclear cells (PBMCs), taken when the disease was refractory, from a patient treated with antithyroid drugs. The chain joins TRBV6-2 or TRBV6-3 to TRBJ1-1; D is possibly TRBD1 (5 bases). This receptor was identified in a female donor with Graves disease. The CDR3 sequence is CASSYSDMNTEAFF. CDR3 DNA: TGTGCCAGCAGTTACTCGGACATGAACACTGAAGCTTTCTTT.